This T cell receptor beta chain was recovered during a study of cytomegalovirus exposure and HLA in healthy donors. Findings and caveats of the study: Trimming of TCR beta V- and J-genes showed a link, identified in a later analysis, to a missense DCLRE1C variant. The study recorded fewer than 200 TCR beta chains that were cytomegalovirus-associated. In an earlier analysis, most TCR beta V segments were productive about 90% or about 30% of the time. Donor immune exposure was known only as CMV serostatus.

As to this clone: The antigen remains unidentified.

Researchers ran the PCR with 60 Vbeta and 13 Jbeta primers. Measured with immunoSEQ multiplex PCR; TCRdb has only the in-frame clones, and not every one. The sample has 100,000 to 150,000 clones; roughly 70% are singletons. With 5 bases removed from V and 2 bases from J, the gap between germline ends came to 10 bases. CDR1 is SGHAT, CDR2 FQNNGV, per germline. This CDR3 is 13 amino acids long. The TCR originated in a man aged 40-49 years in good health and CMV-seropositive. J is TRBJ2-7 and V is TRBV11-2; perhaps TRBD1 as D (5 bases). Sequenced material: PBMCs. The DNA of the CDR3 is TGTGCCAGCAGCCGACAGCCCACCTACGAGCAGTACTTC. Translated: CASSRQPTYEQYF.